What follows are 8 T cell receptor beta chains derived from one specimen sequenced in a study of spatial heterogeneity in lung cancer. TCRdb independently ran MiXCR on the 5' RACE reads; one entry per CDR3 protein. The sample carries some 120,000 distinct CDR3 sequences, 9.5% to 15% recorded once. Time point reported: blood at routine non-recurrence follow-up after resection. Material for sequencing was whole RNA from tumor, nontumor lung or frozen PBMC, left unsorted. Sequences were derived from PBMCs, sampled at follow-up. Receptor source: a male donor with early-stage non-small cell lung cancer.

This clonotype occurred a few times. The chain has TRBV5-1 and TRBJ1-3; TRBD1 agrees at 9 bases. The CDR3 is 16 residues long. Germline V CDR1 and CDR2: SGHRS, YFSETQ. V lost 0 bases to trimming and J lost 4 bases; unmatched junction nucleotides: 5. The CDR3 loop reads CASSLEGQGGGNTIYF. Written as DNA, the CDR3 is TGCGCCAGCAGCTTGGAGGGACAGGGCGGCGGAAACACCATATATTTT.

This clonotype was seen at least ten times. The rearrangement joins TRBV28 to TRBJ1-5, with D possibly TRBD1 on 6 matching bases. Germline-derived CDR1 and CDR2 are MDHEN and SYDVKM. V shed 1 base and J shed 2 bases, with 15 bases lying between them. CDR3 length: 17 amino acids. The CDR3 spells CASSLFSRGGGNQPQHF. The CDR3 DNA reads TGTGCCAGCAGTTTATTTTCCAGGGGAGGGGGCAATCAGCCCCAGCATTTT.

This clonotype was found many times. The J gene is TRBJ2-1, the V gene TRBV2; 9 bases line up with TRBD2. The germline CDR1 and CDR2 sequences are SNHLY and FYNNEI. The V segment lost 3 bases and the J segment 2 bases; nucleotides outside the gene matches: 2. The CDR3 has 15 amino acids. The CDR3 sequence is CASSDERGAYNEQFF. The CDR3 region has the DNA TGTGCCAGCAGTGACGAGCGGGGGGCCTACAATGAGCAGTTCTTC.

This chain links TRBV20-1 with TRBJ2-7; D remains unclear. Looked up from germline, CDR1 is DFQATT and CDR2 is SNEGSKA (reference sequence). CDR3 size: 13 residues. V lost 2 bases to trimming and J lost 7 bases, with 15 bases between them. CDR3 protein: CSARSSIVGEQYF. The CDR3 region has the DNA TGCAGTGCTAGAAGCTCTATCGTCGGGGAGCAGTACTTC.

This clonotype occurred many times. This chain uses TRBV28 with TRBJ1-4; D ambiguous. Germline CDR1 reads MDHEN; CDR2 reads SYDVKM. This CDR3 has 14 amino acids. V shed 10 bases and J shed 8 bases, with 20 bases lying between them. This CDR3 reads CATLVDSRPEKLFF. In DNA form, the CDR3 reads TGTGCCACCTTGGTGGACTCGCGACCGGAAAAACTGTTTTTT.

The rearrangement joins TRBV27 to TRBJ1-5; TRBD1 matches 9 bases. The V gene's germline CDR1 is MNHEY and CDR2 SMNVEV (reference sequence). V lost 3 bases, J lost 4 bases, and 25 bases stayed unmatched. CDR3 length: 22 residues. The CDR3 reads CASSFISPRRLTGQGRNQPQHF. The CDR3 nucleotides read TGTGCCAGCAGTTTTATTAGCCCTCGTAGGCTGACGGGACAGGGACGAAATCAGCCCCAGCATTTT.

The table lists this clonotype with a few counts. The V call is TRBV5-1, the J call TRBJ2-3, with TRBD2 matching over 7 bases. The germline CDR1 and CDR2 sequences are SGHRS and YFSETQ. V lost 4 bases, J lost 4 bases, and 9 bases stayed unmatched. This CDR3 is 15 amino acids long. As DNA, the CDR3 is TGCGCCAGCAGCATCCGGGACTACGACCCAGATACGCAGTATTTT. As protein: CASSIRDYDPDTQYF.

This clonotype showed up many times. CDR3 nucleotides: TGCAGCGTTGAATCCGGGGACAACATTCAGTACTTC. Translated: CSVESGDNIQYF. This rearrangement joins TRBV29-1 to TRBJ2-4; D could derive from TRBD1 or TRBD2 (5 bases each). The V and J ends lost 2 bases and 7 bases respectively, with 9 bases between them. Germline V gene data show CDR1 as SQVTM and CDR2 as ANQGSEA. This CDR3 spans 12 amino acids.